This T cell receptor beta chain originates from a study of blood T cell repertoires in COVID-19. About the study: Samples came from the United States, Italy and Spain, spanning acute and convalescent COVID-19.

The CDR3 contains 14 residues. From germline, CDR1 is LNHDA and CDR2 SQIVND (reference sequence). V was cut by 6 bases and J by 0 bases, with 8 bases left in between. Here immunoSEQ multiplex PCR was the method, and the copy in TCRdb shows in-frame clones only, minus some. The sample records 100,000 to 150,000 clones, 90% being singletons. This rearrangement joins TRBV19 to TRBJ2-2; possible D gene TRBD2, 7 bases. The origin of this receptor is an older woman with COVID-19, enrolled during active disease. The material sequenced was peripheral blood. CDR3 loop: CASRGGANTGELFF. The CDR3 nucleotides are TGTGCCAGTAGAGGGGGGGCGAACACCGGGGAGCTGTTTTTT. Full variable domain (outside the CDR3, taken from reference TRBV19 and TRBJ2-2): DGGITQSPKYLFRKEGQNVTLSCEQNLNHDAMYWYRQDPGQGLRLIYYSQIVNDFQKGDIAEGYSVSREKKESFPLTVTSAQKNPTAFYLCASRGGANTGELFFGEGSRLTVL.